The clone carrying this T cell receptor beta chain was seen a few times. The data belong to a study of T cells in Graves' hyperthyroidism and ophthalmopathy. Germline V gene sequence: CDR1 LGHDT, CDR2 YNNKEL (reference sequence). Trimming cost V 1 base and J 4 bases; bases outside gene matches: 9. The CDR3 has 17 residues. RNA transcripts served as the template for amplifying TCR beta CDR3 regions. TCR CDR3 underwent first-round RT-PCR with the HTBI primer set. MiXCR, applied by TCRdb to the multiplex PCR reads, yields one record per CDR3 protein. The sample carries around 290,000 distinct CDR3 sequences, roughly 15% recorded once.

The TCR sequence derives from a woman in her thirties or forties with Graves' hyperthyroidism. The chain employs TRBV3-1 and TRBJ1-5, with TRBD1 matching over 8 bases. The sample comprised blood. CDR3 sequence reads: CASSQGGPDRVNQPQHF. The CDR3 DNA sequence: TGTGCCAGCAGCCAAGGGGGGCCGGACAGGGTGAATCAGCCCCAGCATTTT. The entire variable domain, with the rest obtained from reference TRBV3-1 and TRBJ1-5, is as follows: DTAVSQTPKYLVTQMGNDKSIKCEQNLGHDTMYWYKQDSKKFLKIMFSYNNKELIINETVPNRFSPKSPDKAHLNLHINSLELGDSAVYFCASSQGGPDRVNQPQHFGDGTRLSIL.